These T cell receptor beta chains were read from a single sample in a study of T-cell memory formation after mild COVID-19. TCRdb re-called the 5' RACE reads through MiXCR, storing one row per CDR3 protein. The data contain fewer than 200,000 distinct CDR3 sequences, less than 20% of them singletons. The specimen sequenced was PBMCs or a T cell subset sorted from them (not recorded which). All receptors derive from a man between 18 and 29 years old who had mild COVID-19 (a few samples of this study predate the infection). Cell type and time point are not known. Both conserved end residues are part of each CDR3. A D gene is named only where the DNA matches it firmly. Clone size is given for some rows only: seen once, a few or many times, or a class if the clone is expanded.

clone size	V gene	J gene	D gene	CDR3 DNA	CDR3 protein
few	TRBV6-5	TRBJ2-7	NA	TGTGCCAGCGGCTCCTACGAGCAGTACTTC	CASGSYEQYF
many	TRBV12-3/TRBV12-4	TRBJ1-5	NA	TGTGCCAGCAGTTTCTCGGACGGCAATCAGCCCCAGCATTTT	CASSFSDGNQPQHF
many	TRBV5-1	TRBJ1-4	NA	TGCGCCAGCAGCTTGGGTATCTCGACGGCTCCCGGGGAAAAACTGTTTTTT	CASSLGISTAPGEKLFF
NA	TRBV5-1	TRBJ2-3	TRBD2	TGCGCCAGCAGCTTGGCCCCAGGAGCGGGGGGGCAGGATACGCAGTATTTT	CASSLAPGAGGQDTQYF
NA	TRBV12-3/TRBV12-4	TRBJ1-1	NA	TGTGCCAGCAGCAAGAACACTGAAGCTTTCTTT	CASSKNTEAFF
NA	TRBV5-1	TRBJ2-5	NA	TGCGCCAGCAGCTTGGCTCTTGAGACCCAGTACTTC	CASSLALETQYF
few	TRBV4-2	TRBJ2-3	TRBD2	TGTGCCAGCAGGACATCACTAGCGGCCACAGATACGCAGTATTTT	CASRTSLAATDTQYF
once	TRBV29-1	TRBJ1-5	NA	TGCAGCGTTGAAGGACAAGGCGGTCAGCCCCAGCATTTT	CSVEGQGGQPQHF
many	TRBV16	TRBJ2-5	NA	TGTGCCAGCAGCCAATCAGGAGGGTCCGGGACCCAGTACTTC	CASSQSGGSGTQYF
NA	TRBV20-1	TRBJ1-5	NA	TGCAGTGCTAGAGGGACGATACGGAATCAGCCCCAGCATTTT	CSARGTIRNQPQHF
NA	TRBV3-1	TRBJ1-1	NA	TGTGCCAGCAGCCGCCACGGGGGCACTGAAGCTTTCTTT	CASSRHGGTEAFF
few	TRBV4-3	TRBJ2-3	TRBD1	TGCGCCAGCAGCCAAGCCGGGACAGGGGCCGATACGCAGTATTTT	CASSQAGTGADTQYF
few	TRBV24-1	TRBJ2-5	NA	TGTGCCACCAGTGATTTAGGGGAGACCCAGTACTTC	CATSDLGETQYF
NA	TRBV30	TRBJ2-7	NA	TGTGCCTGGAATGTAGGAGGGGGATCCTACGAGCAGTACTTC	CAWNVGGGSYEQYF
many	TRBV5-1	TRBJ2-1	TRBD2	TGCGCCAGCAGCGCGGGGGTGAGCTCCTACAATGAGCAGTTCTTC	CASSAGVSSYNEQFF
few	TRBV7-9	TRBJ2-7	TRBD1	TGTGCCAGCAGCCTCCGACAGGGGATGTACGAGCAGTACTTC	CASSLRQGMYEQYF
NA	TRBV5-5	TRBJ2-7	TRBD1	TGTGCCAGCAGCTCCGGGACAGGGAGGTACGAGCAGTACTTC	CASSSGTGRYEQYF
NA	TRBV4-2	TRBJ1-1	NA	TGTGCCAGCAGCGGGGGGGAATCTTTCTTT	CASSGGESFF
few	TRBV20-1	TRBJ1-2	NA	TGCAGTGCTGCCCCCTGGGCTGTCGATGGTGGCTACACCTTC	CSAAPWAVDGGYTF
NA	TRBV5-1	TRBJ2-4	NA	TGCGCCAGCAGTGGGCAGGGAGAAAACATTCAGTACTTC	CASSGQGENIQYF
few	TRBV7-6	TRBJ2-2	NA	TGTGCCAGCAGCCAGCTCGGACATACGAACACCGGGGAGCTGTTTTTT	CASSQLGHTNTGELFF
few	TRBV29-1	TRBJ2-3	TRBD1	TGCAGCGTTCCCCCAGGGGGTCGATTCACAGATACGCAGTATTTT	CSVPPGGRFTDTQYF
NA	TRBV12-3/TRBV12-4	TRBJ2-3	TRBD2	TGTGCCAGCACCGACTTTAGCGGGGGGGCGATAGATACGCAGTATTTT	CASTDFSGGAIDTQYF
few	TRBV18	TRBJ2-6	TRBD1	TGTGCCAGCTCACCACTACAGGGGCAGGGGGCCAACGTCCTGACTTTC	CASSPLQGQGANVLTF
few	TRBV6-2/TRBV6-3	TRBJ1-5	TRBD1	TGTGCCAGCAGTCACAGGGGTATGAATCAGCCCCAGCATTTT	CASSHRGMNQPQHF
NA	TRBV7-2	TRBJ2-3	NA	TGTGCCAGCAGCTTTCGGCTTCCCTCGGGTGATACGCAGTATTTT	CASSFRLPSGDTQYF
NA	TRBV19	TRBJ2-7	NA	TGTGCCAGTAGTATGGGGGTCGGACAGTCGCACTACTACGAGCAGTACTTC	CASSMGVGQSHYYEQYF
few	TRBV5-1	TRBJ1-3	NA	TGCGCCACCAGGCCTGCGCCGGTGTCCGGAAACACCATATATTTT	CATRPAPVSGNTIYF
many	TRBV18	TRBJ2-1	NA	TGTGCCAGCTCACCGAGGGACTACAATGAGCAGTTCTTC	CASSPRDYNEQFF
NA	TRBV5-1	TRBJ1-1	NA	TGCGCCAGCAGCCCGGGGGCAGGGACTGAAGCTTTCTTT	CASSPGAGTEAFF
NA	TRBV7-2	TRBJ1-6	TRBD1	TGTGCCAGCAGCTTAGAGTATACAGGGGCACCCCTCCACTTT	CASSLEYTGAPLHF
NA	TRBV4-1	TRBJ1-4	NA	TGCGCCAGCAGCCAAGTGAGGAGCGCAACTAATGAAAAACTGTTTTTT	CASSQVRSATNEKLFF
few	TRBV27	TRBJ1-2	NA	TGTGCCAGCAGTCACTACCGGGACTATGGCTACACCTTC	CASSHYRDYGYTF
few	TRBV5-1	TRBJ1-4	TRBD1	TGCGCCAGCAGCCAATCGGGACAGGGGGATGAAAAACTGTTTTTT	CASSQSGQGDEKLFF
few	TRBV12-3/TRBV12-4	TRBJ1-5	NA	TGTGCCAGCAGGAGAGGGAATAATCAGCCCCAGCATTTT	CASRRGNNQPQHF
few	TRBV11-2	TRBJ1-5	NA	TGTGCCAGCAGCGGGCAGGGGCTGACTGCCCAGCATTTT	CASSGQGLTAQHF
NA	TRBV7-2	TRBJ2-2	TRBD2	TGTGCCAGCAGCTTCGGAAGCGGGACGAACACCGGGGAGCTGTTTTTT	CASSFGSGTNTGELFF
NA	TRBV11-2	TRBJ2-3	TRBD2	TGTGCCAGCAGCTCCAGCGGGGGCTGGACGCAGTATTTT	CASSSSGGWTQYF
NA	TRBV7-2	TRBJ1-2	NA	TGTGCCAGCAGCTTATCAGGGATCTATGGCTACACCTTC	CASSLSGIYGYTF
few	TRBV29-1	TRBJ1-2	NA	TGCAGCGCCAGGGACGTAGGGGATGGCTACACCTTC	CSARDVGDGYTF
few	TRBV4-3	TRBJ1-1	NA	TGCGCCAGCAGCCAAGATCCGGGAGACACTGAAGCTTTCTTT	CASSQDPGDTEAFF
once	TRBV6-6	TRBJ1-1	NA	TGTGCCAGCAGTTACCAGAGGGGCACTGAAGCTTTCTTT	CASSYQRGTEAFF
NA	TRBV20-1	TRBJ1-1	NA	TGCAGTGCTATGGGGCAGGGCGGGAAAACTGAAGCTTTCTTT	CSAMGQGGKTEAFF
many	TRBV5-1	TRBJ2-6	NA	TGCGCCAGCAGCTTGGGACCCCTCTCTGGGGCCAACGTCCTGACTTTC	CASSLGPLSGANVLTF
few	TRBV5-1	TRBJ1-2	NA	TGCGCCAGCCGCTTGACAGGAAACTCCTATGGCTACACCTTC	CASRLTGNSYGYTF
few	TRBV12-3/TRBV12-4	TRBJ2-1	TRBD2	TGTGCCAGCAGTTTACTAGCGGCTCATTACAATGAGCAGTTCTTC	CASSLLAAHYNEQFF
NA	TRBV7-2	TRBJ2-2	NA	TGTGCCAGCAGCTTAGGGCCCCAGCGGGAGCTGTTTTTT	CASSLGPQRELFF
NA	TRBV6-5	TRBJ1-1	TRBD1	TGTGCCAGCAAACACAGGGGACCTAACACTGAAGCTTTCTTT	CASKHRGPNTEAFF
few	TRBV28	TRBJ2-3	TRBD1	TGTGCCAGCAGTTTGCCAGGGGGCTTGAATACGCAGTATTTT	CASSLPGGLNTQYF
NA	TRBV5-1	TRBJ1-4	NA	TGCGCCAGCAGCGGCGGTCGGGGGAAACTGTTTTTT	CASSGGRGKLFF
NA	TRBV20-1	TRBJ2-3	NA	TGCAGTGCCCAGACGGGAGATACGCAGTATTTT	CSAQTGDTQYF
NA	TRBV2	TRBJ2-1	NA	TGTGCCAGCCGCCCGCCCCGTACTGAGCAGTTCTTC	CASRPPRTEQFF
many	TRBV5-1	TRBJ2-3	NA	TGCGCCAGCAGCTTCTGGGGGCGGGATACGCAGTATTTT	CASSFWGRDTQYF
NA	TRBV7-2	TRBJ2-1	NA	TGTGCCAGCAGCCCCGGAAGATCCTACAATGAGCAGTTCTTC	CASSPGRSYNEQFF
NA	TRBV7-2	TRBJ1-1	NA	TGTGCCAGCAGCCTACAGGGTGGAGGGTTCACTGAAGCTTTCTTT	CASSLQGGGFTEAFF
NA	TRBV11-2	TRBJ1-6	TRBD1	TGTGCCAGCACAAGGGACAGGAATTCACCCCTCCACTTT	CASTRDRNSPLHF
few	TRBV12-3/TRBV12-4	TRBJ2-6	NA	TGTGCCAGCAGTTTCGGTCGTCTGGCCAACGTCCTGACTTTC	CASSFGRLANVLTF
NA	TRBV4-3	TRBJ2-1	NA	TGCGCCAGCAGCCAAAACTTCGGAAGTACAGGAATGAATGAGCAGTTCTTC	CASSQNFGSTGMNEQFF